Listed below are T cell receptor beta chains from one sample, sequenced in a study of blood T cell repertoires in COVID-19. This table comes from immunoSEQ multiplex PCR, and its TCRdb copy is limited to in-frame clones, with some not included. The repertoire holds more than 350,000 clones, 88% seen once, with 1.4% in the top ten. Material: PBMCs or T cells enriched from blood (not recorded which). Receptors originate from a woman between 18 and 29 years old who had been exposed to COVID-19. Each CDR3 is given with its conserved first and last residue. The D gene is left open where the match is weak. The size of a clone is reported for some rows only, either as once, few or many, or as a class for expanded clones.

>TRBV19|-|TRBD2|TRBJ2-1
TGTGCCAGTAGTATAGGAGCTAGCGGGAGGTTTAATGAGCAGTTCTTC
CASSIGASGRFNEQFF
>TRBV16|-|TRBD1|TRBJ1-4
TGTGCCAGCAGCCGACAGGGCGGAGAAAAACTGTTTTTT
CASSRQGGEKLFF
>TRBV19|once|-|TRBJ2-6
TGTGCCAGTACCACAGGGAACTCTGGGGCCAACGTCCTGACTTTC
CASTTGNSGANVLTF
>TRBV6-5|-|-|TRBJ2-5
TGTGCCAGCAGTTACTCGGGGGGGGGCCAGAAGACCCAGTACTTC
CASSYSGGGQKTQYF
>TRBV18|-|TRBD1|TRBJ1-2
TGTGCCAGCTCACCGACAGGGGGCTATGGCTACACCTTC
CASSPTGGYGYTF
>TRBV7-8|-|-|TRBJ1-2
TGTGCCAGCAGCGTCGGAGTCGGGGGGTATGGCTACACCTTC
CASSVGVGGYGYTF
>TRBV19|once|TRBD1|TRBJ2-2
TGTGCCAGTAGTCCGGGACAGGGGAACACCGGGGAGCTGTTTTTT
CASSPGQGNTGELFF
>TRBV4-2|-|TRBD2|TRBJ2-3
TGTGCCAGCAGCCCGAAGGCGGGGGGGCCAGATACGCAGTATTTT
CASSPKAGGPDTQYF
>TRBV3-1/TRBV3-2|-|-|TRBJ1-3
TGTGCCAGCAGCCCGGGACATGCCGGCTCTGGAAACACCATATATTTT
CASSPGHAGSGNTIYF
>TRBV11-2|many|TRBD1|TRBJ2-1
TGTGCCAGCAGCTTAGGGAGCACAGGGGTTGGCTCCTACAATGAGCAGTTCTTC
CASSLGSTGVGSYNEQFF
>TRBV3-1/TRBV3-2|-|-|TRBJ2-5
TGTGCCAGCAGCCAAGATTTATTAGGGGGTTGGGAGACCCAGTACTTC
CASSQDLLGGWETQYF
>TRBV28|-|TRBD1|TRBJ1-3
TGTGCCACCGTGACAGGGACCGGAAACACCATATATTTT
CATVTGTGNTIYF
>TRBV28|-|-|TRBJ2-5
TGTGCCAGCAGTTCCCCCCCTCGTGATTACAGGGTAGGAGAGACCCAGTACTTC
CASSSPPRDYRVGETQYF
>TRBV28|few|-|TRBJ1-3
TGTGCCAGCAGAGGGACTTCTGGAAACACCATATATTTT
CASRGTSGNTIYF
>TRBV7-2|-|TRBD2|TRBJ2-3
TGTGCCAGCAGCTTTCGAGCGGGGGCTGATACGCAGTATTTT
CASSFRAGADTQYF
>TRBV9|-|-|TRBJ1-1
TGTGCCAGCAGCGTAGATGGGGTGACGGGGATTGAAGCTTTCTTT
CASSVDGVTGIEAFF
>TRBV19|-|-|TRBJ1-1
TGTGCCAGTAGCGACTTCGGGGACACTGAAGCTTTCTTT
CASSDFGDTEAFF
>TRBV6-4|once|TRBD2|TRBJ2-1
TGTGCCAGCAGTGAATTGACTAGCGGGAGTCGGAGTGAGCAGTTCTTC
CASSELTSGSRSEQFF
>TRBV3-1/TRBV3-2|-|-|TRBJ1-6
TGTGCCAGCCGAAGGGACATTCACGAAACCTATAATTCACCCCTCCACTTT
CASRRDIHETYNSPLHF
>TRBV19|-|TRBD1|TRBJ2-2
TGTGCCAGTAGTGTTTGGACTAGGACAGGGGCGGTCTGGGAGAACACCGGGGAGCTGTTTTTT
CASSVWTRTGAVWENTGELFF
>TRBV19|-|-|TRBJ2-5
TGTGCCAGTTCCTCTTCGTGGAGCCAGTACTTC
CASSSSWSQYF
>TRBV10-3|-|-|TRBJ1-1
TGTGCCATCAGTGACAGGGAGGGGACTGAAGCTTTCTTT
CAISDREGTEAFF
>TRBV16|many|-|TRBJ1-2
TGTGCCAGCAGCCATTACAGGGACGTTAACTATGGCTACACCTTC
CASSHYRDVNYGYTF
>TRBV7-2|-|-|TRBJ1-6
TGTGCCAGCAGCTTAGGTCCGGGGGGGAATTCACCCCTCCACTTT
CASSLGPGGNSPLHF
>TRBV19|many|TRBD2|TRBJ2-1
TGTGCCAGTAAGTCCAGCGGGAGGCCGGGCTCCTACAATGAGCAGTTCTTC
CASKSSGRPGSYNEQFF
>TRBV5-6|-|TRBD1|TRBJ1-2
TGTGCCAGCAGCTTGGGAACAGGGGGTTTTGGCTACACCTTC
CASSLGTGGFGYTF
>TRBV5-1|-|-|TRBJ1-5
TGCGCCAGCAGCGTCGGGGGGCTCGATAGTTTTAGCAATCAGCCCCAGCATTTT
CASSVGGLDSFSNQPQHF
>TRBV2|-|TRBD1|TRBJ2-1
TGTGCCAGCAGTGACGAGGGGGCCGGTGAGCAGTTCTTC
CASSDEGAGEQFF
>TRBV7-9|-|-|TRBJ1-2
TGTGCCAGCAGCTTAGTTCGGACAGCCTATGGCTACACCTTC
CASSLVRTAYGYTF